One sample yielded the 18 T cell receptor beta chains listed below, sequenced in a study of neurological immune-mediated disorders. TCRdb called the 5' RACE reads again in MiXCR, with one record for every CDR3 protein. The sample yields fewer than 90,000 distinct CDR3 sequences, less than 5.5% seen once. The sequenced sample was PBMCs. The receptors were gathered from a man aged 18 to 29 with multiple sclerosis.

This clonotype has at least ten counts. The chain recombines TRBV5-6 with TRBJ1-5, with D maybe TRBD1 (6 bases). The V gene lost 6 bases and the J gene lost 5 bases, with 15 bases spanning the gap. The CDR3 is 14 amino acids. Germline CDR1 reads SGHDT; CDR2 reads YYEEEE. The CDR3: CASNSRGGYQPQHF. Written as DNA, the CDR3 is TGTGCCAGCAACTCTCGTGGGGGCTATCAGCCCCAGCATTTT.

At least ten counts were recorded for this clonotype. The chain combines TRBV27 with TRBJ2-7; D unclear. The ends were cut back, 7 bases at V and 3 bases at J, with 19 bases in the middle. The V gene's germline CDR1 is MNHEY and CDR2 SMNVEV (reference sequence). This CDR3 has 15 residues. The CDR3 loop reads CASTSGPRHFYEQYF. The CDR3 region has the DNA TGTGCCAGCACTAGTGGACCCAGACATTTCTACGAGCAGTACTTC.

At least ten counts were recorded for this clonotype. The gene calls are TRBV5-1 and TRBJ2-7; 7 nucleotides agree with TRBD2. Germline CDR1 SGHRS, CDR2 YFSETQ. This CDR3 comprises 15 residues. V lost 1 base, J lost 1 base, and 5 bases stayed unmatched. In DNA form, the CDR3 reads TGCGCCAGCAGCTTGTCTACTAGCGTTTCCTACGAGCAGTACTTC. Translating gives CASSLSTSVSYEQYF.

This clonotype was counted at least ten times. The chain couples TRBV5-1 to TRBJ2-1; 14 bases line up with TRBD2. The junction had 9 bases not matched to a gene; V was cut back by 0 bases and J by 7 bases. Germline values: CDR1 SGHRS, CDR2 YFSETQ. The CDR3 spans 18 residues. The DNA for the CDR3 is TGCGCCAGCAGCTTGGCCGGGACTAGCGGGAGAACGGGGAATGAGCAGTTCTTC. Its translation is CASSLAGTSGRTGNEQFF.

This clonotype came up many times. V gene TRBV2 combines with J gene TRBJ2-7; 11 bases agree with TRBD2. From germline, CDR1 is SNHLY and CDR2 FYNNEI. Trimming removed 5 bases from V and 1 base from J; junction bases left unmatched: 7. The CDR3 runs to 16 residues. The CDR3 is CASSFEGLAASYEQYF. Written as DNA, the CDR3 is TGTGCCAGCAGTTTTGAGGGACTAGCGGCTTCCTACGAGCAGTACTTC.

This clonotype was recorded only once. The chain couples TRBV7-6 to TRBJ2-2; TRBD2 might be the D (6 bases). Trimming pared 1 base from V and 6 bases from J, leaving 12 bases between. This CDR3 spans 15 amino acids. Germline CDR1 SGHVS, CDR2 FNYEAQ. CDR3 sequence: CASSLERRGAGELFF. CDR3 in DNA: TGTGCCAGCAGCTTAGAACGGCGGGGTGCCGGGGAGCTGTTTTTT.

The CDR3 loop reads CASSPAGNTEAFF. The DNA of the CDR3 is TGTGCCAGCTCACCAGCTGGGAACACTGAAGCTTTCTTT. The V call is TRBV18, the J call TRBJ1-1; D is ambiguous. From germline, CDR1 is KGHSH and CDR2 LQKENI. CDR3 length: 13 residues. The ends were cut back, 2 bases at V and 1 base at J, with 5 bases in the middle.

The chain uses TRBV10-3 and TRBJ1-1, with TRBD1 matching 12 bases. Per germline, CDR1 ENHRY and CDR2 SYGVKD. Losses at the gene ends were 2 bases for V and 2 bases for J; bases not matched to a gene: 12. CDR3 length equals 19 residues. In DNA, the CDR3 is TGTGCCATCAGTGAGACCCCGGGACAGGGGGCTTTCTTCAACACTGAAGCTTTCTTT. Its protein is CAISETPGQGAFFNTEAFF.

This chain uses TRBV24-1 with TRBJ1-2; no clear D gene. V was shortened by 2 bases and J by 9 bases, with 18 bases between the two germline ends. This CDR3 is 15 amino acids long. Per germline, CDR1 KGHDR and CDR2 SFDVKD. The CDR3 region has the DNA TGTGCCACCAGTGATTCCTCCAGTCTGACCGGGAGCTACACCTTC. This sequence encodes CATSDSSSLTGSYTF.

This clonotype was seen many times. V usage is TRBV7-3 and J usage is TRBJ2-2; D call uncertain. The CDR3 is 12 amino acids. Germline assignment: CDR1 SGHTA and CDR2 FQGTGA. The V gene lost 6 bases and the J gene lost 0 bases, with 2 bases spanning the gap. CDR3 region: CASSSNTGELFF. The CDR3 DNA sequence: TGTGCCAGCAGTTCGAACACCGGGGAGCTGTTTTTT.

This clonotype was detected ten times or more. V and J are TRBV6-2 or TRBV6-3 and TRBJ1-2; D is unresolved. Germline V gene data show CDR1 as MNHEY and CDR2 as SVGEGT. The CDR3 is made up of 12 amino acids. The V gene lost 1 base and the J gene lost 8 bases, with 8 bases spanning the gap. The CDR3 loop reads CASSYWSEGYTF. DNA of the CDR3: TGTGCCAGCAGTTACTGGTCAGAAGGCTACACCTTC.

In this sample, this clonotype turned up many times. V gene TRBV28 combines with J gene TRBJ1-1; D gene unclear. The CDR3 sequence is 15 residues long. Trimming took 2 bases from V and 1 from J, leaving 11 bases between them. Germline CDR1 and CDR2: MDHEN and SYDVKM. The DNA for the CDR3 is TGTGCCAGCAGTTTAGTTTGGGTAGAGAACACTGAAGCTTTCTTT. Its translation: CASSLVWVENTEAFF.

In regard to this clonotype: Germline and junction disagree at one end, which may indicate a read error. This chain links TRBV7-9 with TRBJ1-5; D ambiguous. The CDR3 sequence is 12 residues long. CDR1 and CDR2 (germline): SEHNR, FQNEAQ (reference sequence). CDR3 bases: TGTGCCAGCAGCTTCGGCAATCAGCCCCAGAATTTT. It encodes CASSFGNQPQNF.

This clonotype has just a few counts. This sequence may be a read error, since a much larger clone differs from it by one base. V usage is TRBV29-1 and J usage is TRBJ2-7; weak D call: TRBD2 (6 bases). The CDR3 covers 14 residues. Germline V lookup: CDR1 SQVTM, CDR2 ANQGSEA. With 3 bases removed from V and 7 bases from J, the gap between germline ends came to 19 bases. This CDR3 reads CSVDGGIRGLEQYF. The CDR3 region has the DNA TGCAGCGTTGACGGCGGGATACGGGGTTTAGAGCAGTACTTC.

In this sample, this clonotype is medium-sized (0.01 to 0.1%). The genes are TRBV6-5 and TRBJ1-6; weak D call: TRBD1 (5 bases). The germline V and J ends were trimmed by 3 bases and 10 bases, with 16 bases remaining between them. Germline V CDR1 and CDR2: MNHEY, SVGAGI. The CDR3 sequence is 15 residues long. The CDR3 loop is CASSYSTGLESPLHF. The CDR3 bases are TGTGCCAGCAGTTATTCTACAGGTTTAGAATCACCCCTCCACTTT.

This clonotype was detected many times. This chain connects TRBV6-6 to TRBJ2-7; D might be TRBD2 (5 bases). Germline V gene data show CDR1 as MNHNY and CDR2 as SVGAGI (reference sequence). CDR3 length: 13 amino acids. V shed 6 bases and J shed 4 bases, with 13 bases lying between them. The CDR3 DNA reads TGTGCCAGCAGAGTGGCGGGTCCGTACGAGCAGTACTTC. Protein product: CASRVAGPYEQYF.

This clonotype was observed many times. The gene calls are TRBV7-9 and TRBJ1-1, with D perhaps TRBD1 (5 bases). Germline loops: CDR1 SEHNR, CDR2 FQNEAQ (reference sequence). There are 15 residues in the CDR3. Trimming left V 7 bases short and J 4 bases short, with 19 bases between. In nucleotides, the CDR3 is TGTGCCAGCACCCCCCCCATAGTTACAGGCACTGAAGCTTTCTTT. Amino acid sequence: CASTPPIVTGTEAFF.

At least ten counts were recorded for this clonotype. This chain links TRBV6-2 or TRBV6-3 with TRBJ1-2, with unresolved D. The CDR3 covers 15 residues. Germline CDR1 and CDR2: MNHEY and SVGEGT. Trimming left V 5 bases short and J 0 bases short, with 13 bases between. The CDR3 sequence is CASSGDGRPNYGYTF. The CDR3 DNA sequence: TGTGCCAGCAGTGGGGATGGACGCCCTAACTATGGCTACACCTTC.